The 25 T cell receptor beta chains reported below all come from one sample, sequenced in a study of T cells in Graves' hyperthyroidism and ophthalmopathy. Using RNA transcripts as the source, TCR beta CDR3 regions were amplified. HTBI primers were the set used in a first-round RT-PCR of the TCR CDR3. TCRdb re-called the multiplex PCR reads through MiXCR, storing one row per CDR3 protein. The sample lists about 290,000 distinct CDR3 sequences, nearly 15% occurring once. Sequencing used blood. All receptors come from a woman aged 50 to 65 with Graves' hyperthyroidism that later progressed to Graves' ophthalmopathy.

This clonotype was counted many times. The chain carries TRBV30 and TRBJ1-1; D remains ambiguous. This CDR3 contains 13 residues. The germline V and J ends were trimmed by 2 bases and 1 base, with 8 bases remaining between them. Germline CDR1 GTSNPN, CDR2 SVGIG (reference sequence). As DNA, the CDR3 is TGTGCCTGGAGTTACGGGGAGAACACTGAAGCTTTCTTT. This gives the protein CAWSYGENTEAFF.

This clonotype came up a few times. The chain employs TRBV6-1 and TRBJ2-1, with TRBD2 matching 13 bases. With V trimmed by 7 bases and J by 0 bases, 6 bases remained unmatched. CDR1 MNHNS and CDR2 SASEGT come from the germline V gene. This CDR3 contains 17 residues. In DNA, the CDR3 is TGTGCCAGCAAAGGGACTAGCGGGGTCCGCTCCTACAATGAGCAGTTCTTC. Amino acids: CASKGTSGVRSYNEQFF.

This clonotype was seen many times. The rearrangement links TRBV28 to TRBJ2-1; 9 bases align to TRBD2. CDR3 size: 17 residues. The ends lost 6 bases at V and 5 bases at J; junction bases unmatched: 14. CDR1 and CDR2 from the germline V gene are MDHEN and SYDVKM. The CDR3 spells CASSSGAEREVHNEQFF. The CDR3 bases are TGTGCCAGCAGCTCCGGAGCCGAGCGGGAGGTCCACAATGAGCAGTTCTTC.

Many counts were recorded for this clonotype. The chain joins TRBV7-6 to TRBJ2-1, with D maybe TRBD2 (6 bases). This CDR3 region has 15 residues. Germline assignment: CDR1 SGHVS and CDR2 FNYEAQ. The V gene lost 6 bases and the J gene lost 5 bases, with 17 bases spanning the gap. The CDR3 bases are TGTGCCAGCAGTGTATCGGGGACTTATAACAATGAGCAGTTCTTC. Amino acids: CASSVSGTYNNEQFF.

In its sample, this clonotype was seen many times. The genes are TRBV7-3 and TRBJ2-7, with 10 bases lining up with TRBD2. With V trimmed by 4 bases and J by 5 bases, 8 bases remained unmatched. CDR1 and CDR2 (germline): SGHTA, FQGTGA. CDR3 length: 15 amino acids. DNA of the CDR3: TGTGCCAGCAGCTCCTTGGGACTAGCGCAGGACGAGCAGTACTTC. Protein product: CASSSLGLAQDEQYF.

This clonotype was counted between two and nine times. The V call is TRBV24-1, the J call TRBJ2-1, with TRBD1 matching over 9 bases. The ends lost 4 bases at V and 2 bases at J; junction bases unmatched: 5. Germline assignment: CDR1 KGHDR and CDR2 SFDVKD. This CDR3 spans 16 amino acids. CDR3 protein: CATSDQTGGAYNEQFF. CDR3 sequence (DNA): TGTGCCACCAGTGACCAAACAGGGGGCGCCTACAATGAGCAGTTCTTC.

Many counts were recorded for this clonotype. Here the CDR3 reads CASRDREAFF. Written as DNA, the CDR3 is TGTGCCAGTAGGGACAGAGAAGCTTTCTTT. The rearrangement joins TRBV19 to TRBJ1-1, with a weak D call TRBD1 (6 bases). This CDR3 has 10 residues. Germline lookup yields CDR1 LNHDA and CDR2 SQIVND (reference sequence). The germline V and J ends were trimmed by 6 bases and 8 bases, with 7 bases remaining between them. Based on the CDR3 plus reference TRBV19 and TRBJ1-1, the full variable domain is DGGITQSPKYLFRKEGQNVTLSCEQNLNHDAMYWYRQDPGQGLRLIYYSQIVNDFQKGDIAEGYSVSREKKESFPLTVTSAQKNPTAFYLCASRDREAFFGQGTRLTVV.

At least ten counts were recorded for this clonotype. V usage is TRBV5-1 and J usage is TRBJ2-3; D is possibly TRBD1 (6 bases). Germline V CDR1 and CDR2: SGHRS, YFSETQ. The CDR3 loop spans 12 amino acids. The V end lost 3 bases, the J end lost 8 bases, and 10 bases lay between the germline ends. As DNA, the CDR3 is TGCGCCAGCAGCTACACCAGGGGTACGCAGTATTTT. As protein: CASSYTRGTQYF. Using reference TRBV5-1 and TRBJ2-3 for the parts outside the CDR3, the full variable domain is KAGVTQTPRYLIKTRGQQVTLSCSPISGHRSVSWYQQTPGQGLQFLFEYFSETQRNKGNFPGRFSGRQFSNSRSEMNVSTLELGDSALYLCASSYTRGTQYFGPGTRLTVL.

This clonotype was seen ten or more times. J is TRBJ1-2 and V is TRBV20-1; 8 nucleotides agree with TRBD1. Germline V gene data show CDR1 as DFQATT and CDR2 as SNEGSKA (reference sequence). This CDR3 is built from 18 residues. V was pared by 2 bases and J by 5 bases, with 19 bases of the junction left unmatched. The CDR3 nucleotides are TGCAGTGCTAGACCCTTAGGGACTCCAGGGACAGGCGGATATGGCTACACCTTC. Translating it yields CSARPLGTPGTGGYGYTF.

Points on this clonotype: A single base separates this from a much larger clone, so it may be a read error. V is TRBV2 and J is TRBJ2-3; TRBD1 aligns across 8 bases. The germline CDR1 and CDR2 sequences are SNHLY and FYNNEI. Losses at the gene ends were 4 bases for V and 5 bases for J; bases not matched to a gene: 11. CDR3 length: 16 amino acids. The CDR3: CASSGAAGTGKDTQYF. The CDR3, as DNA: TGTGCCAGCAGTGGAGCGGCCGGGACAGGCAAAGATACGCAGTATTTT.

Concerning this clonotype: A much larger clone lies a single base off, so this may be a read error. No conserved phenylalanine or tryptophan is present at the end of the CDR3, so a read error is the likely explanation. The V gene is TRBV12-3 or TRBV12-4, the J gene TRBJ1-3; 7 bases agree with TRBD1. CDR3 length: 15 residues. With 3 bases clipped from V and 1 base from J, the junction kept 3 bases outside the gene matches. Written as DNA, the CDR3 is TGTGCCAGCAGTTTCCTGGACAGGTCTGGAAACACCATATATCTT. Its protein is CASSFLDRSGNTIYL.

This clonotype was seen only a few times. The rearrangement uses TRBV29-1 and TRBJ1-1; perhaps TRBD1 as D (5 bases). CDR1 is SQVTM and CDR2 is ANQGSEA in the germline V gene. This CDR3 is 13 amino acids long. The germline V and J ends were trimmed by 5 bases and 0 bases, with 10 bases remaining between them. The CDR3 DNA sequence: TGCAGCGTTAAGACAGATTTGAACACTGAAGCTTTCTTT. Amino acids: CSVKTDLNTEAFF.

This clonotype was detected many times. V usage is TRBV5-1 and J usage is TRBJ1-1; 7 bases map to TRBD1. J lost 4 bases, V lost 5 bases, and 11 bases had no gene match. In germline, CDR1 is SGHRS, CDR2 YFSETQ. CDR3 size: 15 residues. The CDR3 reads CASSRLDREGTEAFF. CDR3 nucleotides: TGCGCCAGCAGTCGGCTCGACAGGGAGGGCACTGAAGCTTTCTTT. Filled out from reference TRBV5-1 and TRBJ1-1, the complete variable domain reads KAGVTQTPRYLIKTRGQQVTLSCSPISGHRSVSWYQQTPGQGLQFLFEYFSETQRNKGNFPGRFSGRQFSNSRSEMNVSTLELGDSALYLCASSRLDREGTEAFFGQGTRLTVV.

This clonotype was counted at least ten times. V gene TRBV7-8 combines with J gene TRBJ2-5; 8 nucleotides align to TRBD2. V gave up 1 base and J gave up 6 bases; unmatched junction bases: 7. Germline V gives CDR1 SGHVS, CDR2 FQNEAQ. This CDR3 has 15 residues. For the CDR3, the DNA is TGTGCCAGCAGCTTAGATGCGGGAGGCTCGAAGACCCAGTACTTC. It encodes CASSLDAGGSKTQYF.

This clonotype was detected many times. The chain joins TRBV27 to TRBJ2-1; D is uncertain. Germline-derived CDR1 and CDR2 are MNHEY and SMNVEV (reference sequence). Trimming removed 4 bases from V and 3 bases from J, with 7 bases in between. The CDR3 runs 13 residues. CDR3 nucleotide sequence: TGTGCCAGCAGTTCGGCAGGCTACAATGAGCAGTTCTTC. Amino acid sequence: CASSSAGYNEQFF.

This clonotype has a handful of counts. The chain links TRBV6-1 to TRBJ1-1; D ambiguous. Trimming cost V 2 bases and J 10 bases, with 14 bases left between them. The V gene's germline CDR1 is MNHNS and CDR2 SASEGT. The CDR3 covers 13 residues. CDR3 sequence reads: CASSERRGRRAFF. CDR3 coding DNA: TGTGCCAGCAGTGAAAGGCGAGGCCGTAGAGCTTTCTTT.

The V call is TRBV20-1, the J call TRBJ2-7; a weak D match, TRBD2 (5 bases). V was clipped by 6 bases and J by 3 bases, with 18 bases between them. Germline V gene sequence: CDR1 DFQATT, CDR2 SNEGSKA (reference sequence). This CDR3 is 14 amino acids long. In nucleotides, the CDR3 is TGCAGTGCCACCAAGGACGGAGGAGACTACGAGCAGTACTTC. Translating it yields CSATKDGGDYEQYF.

Turning to this clonotype: A junction end diverges from the germline sequence, so it may reflect a read error. V gene TRBV9 combines with J gene TRBJ2-2; D is perhaps TRBD1 (5 bases). The V gene's germline CDR1 is SGDLS and CDR2 YYNGEE. This CDR3 spans 14 amino acids. CDR3 bases: TGTACCAGCAGCGTCGGACAGAACACCGGGGAGCTGTTTTTT. It codes for CTSSVGQNTGELFF.

This clonotype has at least ten counts. The chain links TRBV14 to TRBJ2-3; possibly TRBD2 for D (6 bases). V shed 5 bases and J shed 6 bases, with 12 bases lying between them. Per the germline V gene, CDR1 is SGHDN and CDR2 is FVKESK. The CDR3 spans 13 residues. The CDR3 region is CASSKGREDTQYF. As DNA, the CDR3 is TGTGCCAGCAGCAAGGGACGGGAGGATACGCAGTATTTT.

This clonotype occurred a few times. The rearrangement links TRBV6-5 to TRBJ2-6; a weak D match, TRBD1 (6 bases). Looked up from germline, CDR1 is MNHEY and CDR2 is SVGAGI. This CDR3 is 16 amino acids long. Trimming left V 2 bases short and J 2 bases short, with 10 bases between. CDR3: CASSYGQLTGANVLTF. The CDR3 region has the DNA TGTGCCAGCAGTTACGGACAGCTTACTGGGGCCAACGTCCTGACTTTC.

This clonotype was seen repeatedly, ten times or more. The chain couples TRBV20-1 to TRBJ2-5; no definite D call. The CDR3 spans 15 residues. Between the trimmed V and J ends, which lost 0 bases and 1 base, there was a span of 12 bases. CDR1 is DFQATT and CDR2 is SNEGSKA in the germline V gene (reference sequence). The CDR3 region is CSARDYKRGQETQYF. In DNA form, the CDR3 reads TGCAGTGCTAGAGATTACAAGCGTGGCCAAGAGACCCAGTACTTC.

Only a few counts were recorded for this clonotype. The V gene is TRBV18, the J gene TRBJ1-4; 8 nucleotides agree with TRBD1. Trimming cost V 6 bases and J 5 bases; bases outside gene matches: 5. The CDR3 runs to 14 residues. The germline CDR1 and CDR2 sequences are KGHSH and LQKENI. The chain's CDR3 is CASSGQGGNEKLFF. The CDR3 bases are TGTGCCAGCTCCGGACAGGGCGGAAATGAAAAACTGTTTTTT.

This clonotype occurred many times. V gene TRBV6-1 combines with J gene TRBJ2-5; D may be TRBD1 or TRBD2 (5 bases each). From germline, CDR1 is MNHNS and CDR2 SASEGT. Trimming removed 5 bases at V and 5 bases at J, with 9 bases between. The CDR3 covers 12 residues. CDR3 DNA: TGTGCCAGCAGTCGGGACGGCGAGACCCAGTACTTC. Translation gives CASSRDGETQYF.

This clonotype showed up many times. The chain uses TRBV5-1 and TRBJ2-1, with D perhaps matching TRBD2 (5 bases). CDR1 and CDR2 from the germline V gene are SGHRS and YFSETQ. The CDR3 loop spans 14 amino acids. Between the trimmed V and J ends, which lost 2 bases and 8 bases, there was a span of 14 bases. In DNA, the CDR3 is TGCGCCAGCAGCTTTGGAGGTTTTGCGGATGAGCAGTTCTTC. This sequence encodes CASSFGGFADEQFF.

This clonotype was picked up many times. The chain recombines TRBV18 with TRBJ2-1, with TRBD2 matching 12 bases. The CDR3 loop spans 14 amino acids. The V and J ends lost 4 bases and 10 bases, in that order; junction bases with no gene match: 5. From germline, CDR1 is KGHSH and CDR2 LQKENI. In DNA, the CDR3 is TGTGCCAGCTCACGACTAGCGGGAGCCTTGGAGCAGTTCTTC. Translated: CASSRLAGALEQFF.